Listed here are 7 T cell receptor beta chains from one sample, sequenced in a study of shared clonotypes between healthy human individuals. TCRdb's table, derived via immunoSEQ multiplex PCR, lists solely in-frame clones and lacks some. The sample carries about 1.4 million clones, roughly 96% recorded once. The sample consisted of naive CD4+ T cells sorted from blood. The subset here: CD45RA+ positively selected. These receptors were obtained from a man between 25 and 39 years old in good health.

The chain joins TRBV27 to TRBJ2-5, with 9 positions matching TRBD2. The ends lost 2 bases at V and 1 base at J; junction bases unmatched: 2. The germline gives CDR1 MNHEY, CDR2 SMNVEV (reference sequence). CDR3 length: 15 residues. The CDR3 loop reads CASSLAGGPQETQYF. The CDR3 nucleotides are TGTGCCAGCAGTTTAGCGGGAGGGCCCCAAGAGACCCAGTACTTC.

The rearrangement uses TRBV6-5 and TRBJ1-1, with a possible D match to TRBD1 (5 bases). V shed 9 bases and J shed 2 bases, with 13 bases lying between them. The CDR3 runs to 13 residues. Germline V CDR1 and CDR2: MNHEY, SVGAGI. CDR3 sequence (DNA): TGTGCCAGTGGAGACAGAATAAACACTGAAGCTTTCTTT. Translated, it gives CASGDRINTEAFF.

The rearrangement uses TRBV14 and TRBJ2-7; 7 nucleotides agree with TRBD1. CDR3 length equals 14 residues. V lost 8 bases and J lost 2; bases outside the gene matches: 9. Germline V gives CDR1 SGHDN, CDR2 FVKESK. The CDR3 protein is CASPRGQSTYEQYF. DNA of the CDR3: TGTGCCAGCCCGAGGGGACAGTCGACCTACGAGCAGTACTTC.

CDR3 region: CASRYHPPQNTEAFF. As DNA, the CDR3 is TGTGCAAGTCGCTACCATCCGCCCCAGAACACTGAAGCTTTCTTT. The chain combines TRBV12-2 with TRBJ1-1. TRBV12-2 represents a pseudogene. The CDR3 consists of 15 residues.

CDR3 nucleotide sequence: TGTGCCAGCAGCCCCCGGACTAGCGACGAGCAGTACTTC. It yields the protein CASSPRTSDEQYF. The V call is TRBV5-5, the J call TRBJ2-7; 9 nucleotides line up with TRBD2. The CDR3 covers 13 residues. CDR1 SGHKS and CDR2 YYEKEE come from the germline V gene (reference sequence). Trimming took 4 bases from V and 5 from J; bases not matched to a gene: 4.

V gene TRBV6-4 combines with J gene TRBJ2-3; D is perhaps TRBD2 (6 bases). V gave up 5 bases and J gave up 2 bases, with 17 bases separating them. CDR3 length: 16 amino acids. Looked up from germline, CDR1 is MRHNA and CDR2 is SNTAGT. CDR3 coding DNA: TGTGCCAGCAGTCGTGGGGCTGGCGGGGTCACAGATACGCAGTATTTT. It translates to CASSRGAGGVTDTQYF.

The chain uses TRBV29-1 and TRBJ1-1, with a weak D call TRBD1 (5 bases). With 4 bases removed from V and 4 bases from J, the gap between germline ends came to 13 bases. This CDR3 has 13 residues. Germline values: CDR1 SQVTM, CDR2 ANQGSEA. CDR3 sequence: CSVVQGPSTEAFF. The CDR3 bases are TGCAGCGTTGTTCAGGGTCCGAGCACTGAAGCTTTCTTT.